This TCR beta chain appears in the sequencing data of a study of T cell clones after liver transplantation. Details on this clone: Its antigen is undetermined. Other nucleotide sequences in the sample specify the same CDR3.

The method was immunoSEQ multiplex PCR; TCRdb's version includes in-frame clones alone and lacks a portion of them. The sample shows tens of thousands of clones, roughly 83% of them seen only once. Overall study findings and caveats: Graft donor-reactive T cells may have migrated into the graft rather than being deleted. A significant post-transplant drop in circulating graft-donor-reactive CD4 TCRbeta sequences occurred in most of the 8 subjects.

This receptor was taken from a human patient who received a liver transplant. Some T cells may trace back to the graft donor. The specimen was CD4+ T cells from blood, collected at the 22-month timepoint.

DNA for the CDR3: TGTGCTAAAGGGGCGCCCAGCTCCTATAATTCACCCCTCCACTTT. It translates to CAKGAPSSYNSPLHF. The gene calls are TRBV27 and TRBJ1-6, with D maybe TRBD1 (5 bases). The germline V gene encodes CDR1 MNHEY and CDR2 SMNVEV (reference sequence). CDR3 size: 15 residues.